Listed below are T cell receptor beta chains from one sample, sequenced in a study of cytomegalovirus exposure and HLA in healthy donors. Sequencing used immunoSEQ multiplex PCR; TCRdb keeps in-frame clones, though not all of them. The sample carries about 150,000 clones, roughly three quarters recorded once. Sequencing was done on a sample of PBMCs. These receptors were taken from a man younger than 40 in good health and CMV-seropositive. Both conserved end residues are part of each CDR3. D genes are given only for firm matches. A row's size may be missing; if present it is once, few, many or a size class.

size,V,J,D,CDR3,DNA
.,TRBV7-6,TRBJ1-2,TRBD1,CASSLGTDGNYGYTF,TGTGCCAGCAGCCTAGGGACAGACGGGAACTATGGCTACACCTTC
few,TRBV6-1,TRBJ2-2,.,CASSGMPLNTGELFF,TGTGCCAGCAGTGGCATGCCACTGAACACCGGGGAGCTGTTTTTT
.,TRBV19,TRBJ1-1,.,CASSIATTGRNTEAFF,TGTGCCAGTAGTATAGCCACGACAGGCCGTAACACTGAAGCTTTCTTT
.,TRBV5-1,TRBJ1-1,.,CASSLFYGDTEAFF,TGCGCCAGCAGCTTGTTCTACGGGGACACTGAAGCTTTCTTT
few,TRBV19,TRBJ1-5,.,CASSISDRTFQPQHF,TGTGCCAGTAGTATCTCAGATAGGACTTTTCAGCCCCAGCATTTT
.,TRBV11-1,TRBJ2-1,TRBD2,CASSLGPGLAPYNEQFF,TGTGCCAGCAGCCTAGGGCCGGGACTAGCGCCATACAATGAGCAGTTCTTC
.,TRBV7-9,TRBJ2-2,TRBD2,CASSLSGGRTGELFF,TGTGCCAGCAGCTTAAGTGGCGGGAGGACCGGGGAGCTGTTTTTT
.,TRBV15,TRBJ2-7,.,CATSRAAAVSYEQYF,TGTGCCACCAGCAGAGCGGCGGCGGTCTCCTACGAGCAGTACTTC
.,TRBV5-1,TRBJ1-1,.,CASSANLGLNTEAFF,TGCGCCAGCAGCGCTAACCTAGGATTGAACACTGAAGCTTTCTTT
.,TRBV6-6,TRBJ2-3,.,CASSYSSRSLTDTQYF,TGTGCCAGCAGTTACTCGTCCCGGTCTCTTACAGATACGCAGTATTTT
.,TRBV7-2,TRBJ2-3,TRBD2,CASSRGGLAGALDTQYF,TGTGCCAGCAGCCGCGGGGGACTAGCGGGGGCCTTAGATACGCAGTATTTT
.,TRBV30,TRBJ1-6,.,CGWGLTDNSPLHF,TGTGGCTGGGGGCTCACGGATAATTCACCCCTCCACTTT
.,TRBV6-1,TRBJ1-5,TRBD1,CASKNLGQANQPQHF,TGTGCCAGCAAGAACCTGGGACAGGCCAATCAGCCCCAGCATTTT
few,TRBV6-1,TRBJ1-3,TRBD1,CASMYRGISGNTIYF,TGTGCCAGCATGTACAGGGGCATCTCTGGAAACACCATATATTTT
.,TRBV2,TRBJ2-5,TRBD2,CASSRTSGRRGETQYF,TGTGCCAGCAGTCGGACTAGCGGGAGAAGGGGAGAGACCCAGTACTTC
.,TRBV27,TRBJ1-1,TRBD1,CASSLSPGGGIEAFF,TGTGCCAGCAGTTTAAGTCCAGGGGGCGGGATTGAAGCTTTCTTT
.,TRBV27,TRBJ1-2,.,CASSLYGGGAGYGYTF,TGTGCCAGCAGTTTGTATGGGGGGGGTGCCGGCTATGGCTACACCTTC
.,TRBV30,TRBJ2-1,TRBD1,CAWIRGQGGNEQFF,TGTGCCTGGATCAGGGGACAGGGGGGGAATGAGCAGTTCTTC
.,TRBV2,TRBJ2-2,TRBD1,CASTNRGTNTGELFF,TGTGCCAGCACGAACAGGGGGACGAACACCGGGGAGCTGTTTTTT
.,TRBV19,TRBJ2-2,TRBD2,CASCQREGRTGELFF,TGTGCCAGTTGCCAGCGGGAGGGTCGGACCGGGGAGCTGTTTTTT
.,TRBV7-9,TRBJ1-2,.,CASSSGDYGYTF,TGTGCCAGCAGCTCCGGGGACTATGGCTACACCTTC
.,TRBV14,TRBJ1-5,TRBD1,CASTQGGGKGRNQPQHF,TGTGCCAGCACCCAGGGGGGGGGAAAAGGGAGAAATCAGCCCCAGCATTTT
.,TRBV5-1,TRBJ2-7,.,CASSLDLPRDEQYF,TGCGCCAGCAGCTTGGACCTCCCCCGGGACGAGCAGTACTTC
many,TRBV30,TRBJ1-2,.,CAWSGQGNGYTF,TGTGCCTGGAGTGGGCAGGGAAATGGCTACACCTTC
.,TRBV7-9,TRBJ2-2,TRBD2,CASSPRLAGGSAGELFF,TGTGCCAGCAGCCCCAGACTAGCGGGAGGGAGCGCCGGGGAGCTGTTTTTT
.,TRBV27,TRBJ2-3,TRBD1,CASSIPGQLTDTQYF,TGTGCCAGCAGTATACCGGGACAGTTAACAGATACGCAGTATTTT
.,TRBV4-2,TRBJ2-1,TRBD2,CASSQPSGDYNEQFF,TGTGCCAGCAGCCAACCTAGCGGGGACTACAATGAGCAGTTCTTC
.,TRBV30,TRBJ2-7,TRBD1,CACNHRTGGPREQYF,TGTGCCTGTAACCACCGGACAGGGGGACCTCGCGAGCAGTACTTC
.,TRBV27,TRBJ1-3,TRBD1,CASSSSGQGRPSGNTIYF,TGTGCCAGCAGTTCGTCGGGACAGGGGCGGCCCTCTGGAAACACCATATATTTT
.,TRBV29-1,TRBJ1-3,.,CSVRQDSGNTIYF,TGCAGCGTTAGACAGGACTCTGGAAACACCATATATTTT
.,TRBV7-3,TRBJ2-7,.,CASSTGYSYEQYF,TGTGCCAGCAGCACAGGGTACTCCTACGAGCAGTACTTC
.,TRBV27,TRBJ2-2,TRBD1,CASSPTGGVTGELFF,TGTGCCAGCAGCCCTACAGGGGGCGTCACCGGGGAGCTGTTTTTT
.,TRBV19,TRBJ2-7,TRBD1,CASSIGNRDRGSYEQYF,TGTGCCAGTAGTATAGGGAATCGGGACAGGGGCTCCTACGAGCAGTACTTC
.,TRBV19,TRBJ1-6,TRBD1,CASSRQGNSPLHF,TGTGCCAGTAGTAGACAGGGGAATTCACCCCTCCACTTT
.,TRBV7-2,TRBJ2-3,.,CASSPFPGADTQYF,TGTGCCAGCAGCCCCTTCCCAGGGGCAGATACGCAGTATTTT
.,TRBV14,TRBJ1-5,.,CASSQDRDRQDQPQHF,TGTGCCAGCAGCCAAGATCGAGACAGGCAAGATCAGCCCCAGCATTTT
once,TRBV30,TRBJ2-3,TRBD2,CARSSGGTDTQYF,TGTGCCCGTTCTAGCGGGGGAACAGATACGCAGTATTTT
.,TRBV28,TRBJ2-5,.,CASTPGTNLPKSGQYF,TGTGCCAGCACCCCCGGGACAAACCTCCCCAAGAGTGGGCAGTACTTC
.,TRBV7-9,TRBJ2-3,.,CASTEYSDTQYF,TGTGCCAGCACCGAATACTCAGATACGCAGTATTTT
.,TRBV9,TRBJ2-1,TRBD2,CASSEHSGGPSSYNEQFF,TGTGCCAGCAGCGAACATAGCGGGGGGCCGTCCTCCTACAATGAGCAGTTCTTC
.,TRBV29-1,TRBJ1-5,.,CSVTPTVLGPQHF,TGCAGCGTTACGCCGACAGTTTTGGGACCCCAGCATTTT
.,TRBV7-9,TRBJ2-7,.,CASSSLVPHEQYF,TGTGCCAGCAGCTCCCTCGTTCCTCACGAGCAGTACTTC
.,TRBV15,TRBJ2-1,.,CATSRDLNEQFF,TGTGCCACCAGCAGAGATCTGAATGAGCAGTTCTTC
.,TRBV19,TRBJ2-6,.,CASSEGGGANVLTF,TGTGCCAGTAGTGAAGGCGGTGGGGCCAACGTCCTGACTTTC
.,TRBV11-3,TRBJ2-1,TRBD2,CASSGLAGGQGEQFF,TGTGCCAGCAGCGGACTAGCGGGGGGGCAGGGTGAGCAGTTCTTC
.,TRBV28,TRBJ1-2,TRBD1,CASSLRTGFVGYTF,TGTGCCAGCAGTTTACGGACAGGGTTCGTTGGCTACACCTTC
.,TRBV18,TRBJ2-7,.,CASSFVRSSYEQYF,TGTGCCAGCTCATTCGTAAGGAGCTCCTACGAGCAGTACTTC
once,TRBV7-9,TRBJ2-1,TRBD1,CASRRTGGSYNEQFF,TGTGCCAGCAGACGGACAGGGGGGTCCTACAATGAGCAGTTCTTC
few,TRBV19,TRBJ1-4,TRBD1,CASSTTGSGEKLFF,TGTGCCAGTAGTACGACAGGGTCAGGGGAAAAACTGTTTTTT
.,TRBV6-6,TRBJ1-1,TRBD1,CASSWITGGAEAFF,TGTGCCAGCAGTTGGATTACAGGGGGGGCTGAAGCTTTCTTT
.,TRBV6-5,TRBJ2-7,.,CASSGFTGSYEQYF,TGTGCCAGCAGTGGCTTCACAGGGTCCTACGAGCAGTACTTC
.,TRBV2,TRBJ2-6,.,CASTPGSGANVLTF,TGTGCCAGCACCCCGGGTTCTGGGGCCAACGTCCTGACTTTC
.,TRBV5-4,TRBJ2-1,TRBD2,CASSLAGGLRYNEQFF,TGTGCCAGCAGCTTAGCGGGAGGGCTACGGTACAATGAGCAGTTCTTC
few,TRBV7-3,TRBJ2-1,TRBD1,CASSVTDRGTYNEQFF,TGTGCCAGCAGCGTTACGGACAGGGGCACCTACAATGAGCAGTTCTTC
.,TRBV5-1,TRBJ1-4,.,CASSPIKGGLGEKLFF,TGCGCCAGCAGCCCAATTAAGGGGGGGCTTGGTGAAAAACTGTTTTTT